The following is a TCR beta chain sequence with its context. Its cognate antigen is unknown. This CDR3 contains 15 residues. V was pared by 4 bases and J by 0 bases, with 3 bases of the junction left unmatched. The germline gives CDR1 SGHRS, CDR2 YFSETQ. RNA transcripts served as the template for amplifying TCR beta CDR3 regions. The HTBI primer set served for first-round RT-PCR of the TCR CDR3. TCRdb analysed the multiplex PCR reads with MiXCR anew, one entry per CDR3 protein. The sample has about 210,000 distinct CDR3 sequences; 17% are singletons. These data are taken from a study of T cells in Graves' hyperthyroidism and ophthalmopathy. Points from the study as a whole: Most expanded thyroid clonotypes above 0.001 recurred in blood.

Patients between 18 and 65 years old had hyperthyroidism, newly diagnosed and lasting under 2 months. 8.5 to 10 ml of fresh peripheral blood supplied the PBMCs. The gene calls are TRBV5-1 and TRBJ2-5; 10 bases are shared with TRBD1. This clonotype was obtained from a man over 45 with Graves' hyperthyroidism. The sequenced sample consisted of blood. CDR3 loop: CASSAGQGYQETQYF. The CDR3 DNA reads TGCGCCAGCAGCGCGGGACAGGGGTACCAAGAGACCCAGTACTTC.